A selection of T cell receptor beta chains follows, all from one sample in a study of human T cells and chemical hapten exposure. MiXCR, run by TCRdb on the RACE reads, gives a single entry per CDR3 protein. This sample has about 120,000 distinct CDR3 sequences, with roughly 12% found just once. The sequencing here drew on whole blood, taken in connection with sensitization to the hapten diphenylcyclopropenone (DPC). The source of these receptors is a woman younger than 30 with alopecia areata. Some clones in this sample may be carry-over from other donors' samples. The CDR3 runs from the conserved cysteine through the conserved F or W. The order of the fields is D gene, J gene, clone size, V gene, CDR3 protein, CDR3 DNA. D genes are given only for firm matches. Size is stated for part of the rows, as once, few or many counts, or as a class when the clone is expanded.

- TRBJ2-7 - TRBV7-2 CASSPGPGTQYF TGTGCCAGCAGCCCCGGGCCCGGGACACAGTACTTC
TRBD1 TRBJ2-7 - TRBV20-1 CSARTGGYEQYF TGCAGTGCTAGGACAGGGGGCTACGAGCAGTACTTC
- TRBJ1-2 few TRBV12-3/TRBV12-4 CASSFGVGYTF TGTGCCAGCAGTTTCGGGGTTGGCTACACCTTC
- TRBJ1-5 many TRBV12-5 CASGSSQPQHF TGTGCTAGTGGTTCTAGCCAGCCCCAGCATTTT
- TRBJ1-6 - TRBV6-1 CASSEASSYNSPLHF TGTGCCAGCAGTGAAGCGAGCTCCTATAATTCACCCCTCCACTTT
- TRBJ1-6 few TRBV7-2 CASSLARSHNSPLHF TGTGCCAGCAGCTTAGCGCGCAGTCATAATTCACCCCTCCACTTT
TRBD1 TRBJ2-5 few TRBV12-3/TRBV12-4 CASSPNSGTGRSETQYF TGTGCCAGCAGTCCAAACTCCGGGACAGGGAGATCGGAGACCCAGTACTTC
TRBD2 TRBJ2-5 - TRBV20-1 CSASGGARETQYF TGCAGTGCTAGCGGGGGGGCCCGAGAGACCCAGTACTTC
- TRBJ1-2 few TRBV12-3/TRBV12-4 CASKDGVNYGYTF TGTGCCAGCAAAGATGGAGTTAACTATGGCTACACCTTC
TRBD2 TRBJ2-1 many TRBV6-2/TRBV6-3 CASTRRGGDNEQFF TGTGCCAGCACCCGACGGGGGGGAGACAATGAGCAGTTCTTC
TRBD2 TRBJ2-1 few TRBV20-1 CSASTAGGFYNEQFF TGCAGTGCTAGCACAGCGGGGGGATTCTACAATGAGCAGTTCTTC
TRBD1 TRBJ1-5 - TRBV6-2/TRBV6-3 CASSGQGYQGKQPQHF TGTGCCAGCAGTGGACAGGGATACCAGGGCAAACAGCCCCAGCATTTT
- TRBJ1-5 few TRBV27 CASSLSGGKEPQHF TGTGCCAGCAGTTTATCCGGGGGAAAGGAGCCCCAGCATTTT
- TRBJ2-1 many TRBV2 CASSQTVLDRKGQFF TGTGCCAGCAGTCAGACCGTTTTGGACCGAAAGGGGCAGTTCTTC
- TRBJ2-7 many TRBV20-1 CSATGTATYEQYF TGCAGTGCAACCGGGACCGCAACCTACGAGCAGTACTTC
- TRBJ1-4 many TRBV2 CASSEWDIGEKLFF TGTGCCAGCAGTGAATGGGATATTGGGGAAAAACTGTTTTTT
- TRBJ2-5 - TRBV6-2/TRBV6-3 CASSGPEETQYF TGTGCCAGCAGTGGACCCGAAGAGACCCAGTACTTC
- TRBJ1-2 - TRBV5-1 CASSLGQRYGYTF TGCGCCAGCAGCTTGGGACAGCGCTATGGCTACACCTTC
- TRBJ1-3 few TRBV5-1 CASSLGAGYLLGNTIYF TGCGCCAGCAGCTTGGGCGCCGGGTACCTGCTGGGAAACACCATATATTTT
TRBD1 TRBJ1-1 few TRBV12-3/TRBV12-4 CASSFNRGNTEAFF TGTGCCAGCAGTTTCAACAGGGGGAACACTGAAGCTTTCTTT
TRBD1 TRBJ1-2 many TRBV9 CASTQTGSYYGYTF TGTGCCAGCACCCAGACAGGGTCCTACTATGGCTACACCTTC
- TRBJ1-1 few TRBV6-1 CASRARTPGTGTEAFF TGTGCCAGCAGGGCTAGGACGCCAGGGACGGGTACTGAAGCTTTCTTT
TRBD2 TRBJ2-4 - TRBV29-1 CSVPGTSGSSGIQYF TGCAGCGTTCCGGGGACTAGCGGGTCCTCCGGCATTCAGTACTTC
- TRBJ1-1 many TRBV27 CASGAGRSGSEAFF TGTGCCAGCGGGGCTGGGAGGAGTGGGTCTGAAGCTTTCTTT
- TRBJ1-2 many TRBV4-3 CASSQEGTPPRDGYTF TGCGCCAGCAGCCAAGAAGGGACACCCCCCCGAGATGGCTACACCTTC
TRBD2 TRBJ2-5 - TRBV4-2 CASSQAPGGQSETQYF TGTGCCAGCAGCCAGGCTCCGGGGGGGCAGTCAGAGACCCAGTACTTC
TRBD1 TRBJ2-1 few TRBV7-2 CASSAAGTGGTEQFF TGTGCCAGCAGCGCCGCCGGGACAGGGGGCACTGAGCAGTTCTTC
- TRBJ2-3 few TRBV7-3 CASSLTGPDTQYF TGTGCCAGCAGCTTAACAGGGCCAGATACGCAGTATTTT
- TRBJ1-1 few TRBV30 CAWSGDSGWGTEAFF TGTGCCTGGAGTGGTGACAGTGGCTGGGGCACTGAAGCTTTCTTT
- TRBJ2-3 few TRBV7-9 CASSQTAGADSDTQYF TGTGCCAGCAGCCAAACTGCGGGGGCCGATTCAGATACGCAGTATTTT
- TRBJ2-5 few TRBV25-1 CASSEARGKQETQYF TGTGCCAGCAGTGAAGCCCGAGGGAAACAAGAGACCCAGTACTTC
- TRBJ2-7 - TRBV10-3 CAISPDTYEQYF TGTGCCATCAGCCCGGACACCTACGAGCAGTACTTC
TRBD2 TRBJ2-5 - TRBV7-6 CASSLRRGLVETQYF TGTGCCAGCAGCTTAAGACGGGGACTAGTGGAGACCCAGTACTTC
- TRBJ1-6 - TRBV4-1 CASTLRAGVASPLHF TGCGCCAGCACCCTAAGGGCAGGGGTAGCTTCACCCCTCCACTTT
TRBD2 TRBJ2-1 - TRBV18 CASSTSRGDGEQFF TGTGCCAGCTCAACTTCCCGGGGGGACGGTGAGCAGTTCTTC
- TRBJ2-3 many TRBV2 CASSATRASTDTQYF TGTGCCAGCAGTGCGACTCGTGCTAGCACAGATACGCAGTATTTT
TRBD1 TRBJ1-1 few TRBV6-2/TRBV6-3 CASSRQGTYTEAFF TGTGCCAGCAGTCGACAGGGGACCTACACTGAAGCTTTCTTT
- TRBJ2-1 - TRBV18 CASSPPRAIYNEQFF TGTGCCAGCTCACCACCCCGAGCCATATACAATGAGCAGTTCTTC
TRBD2 TRBJ2-5 few TRBV9 CASSAVAGGPETQYF TGTGCCAGCAGCGCCGTAGCGGGGGGGCCAGAGACCCAGTACTTC
- TRBJ1-1 - TRBV10-3 CAISEVQGRGTEAFF TGTGCCATCAGTGAAGTGCAGGGCAGGGGCACTGAAGCTTTCTTT
- TRBJ2-6 - TRBV12-3/TRBV12-4 CASSPPRDTRLGANVLTF TGTGCCAGCAGCCCTCCACGGGACACCCGTCTAGGGGCCAACGTCCTGACTTTC
- TRBJ1-2 many TRBV20-1 CSARDPGYGYTF TGCAGTGCTAGAGATCCGGGATATGGCTACACCTTC
- TRBJ2-3 - TRBV10-3 CAISEGLGGSADTQYF TGTGCCATCAGTGAGGGTCTAGGGGGATCAGCAGATACGCAGTATTTT
- TRBJ1-5 - TRBV7-6 CASSLATDSYSNQPQHF TGTGCCAGCAGCTTAGCCACGGACAGTTATAGCAATCAGCCCCAGCATTTT
- TRBJ1-4 - TRBV7-2 CASSSGPATNEKLFF TGTGCCAGCAGCTCGGGACCGGCAACTAATGAAAAACTGTTTTTT
- TRBJ1-1 - TRBV11-2 CASSLTRMNTEAFF TGTGCCAGCAGCTTAACCAGGATGAACACTGAAGCTTTCTTT
- TRBJ2-7 few TRBV12-3/TRBV12-4 CASSLSPGRSSYEQYF TGTGCCAGCAGCCTTTCTCCGGGACGGAGCTCCTACGAGCAGTACTTC
- TRBJ2-3 few TRBV27 CASSSHADTQYF TGTGCCAGCAGTTCTCACGCAGATACGCAGTATTTT